Following are 23 T cell receptor beta chains from one sample sequenced in a study of shared clonotypes between healthy human individuals. Only in-frame clones appear in the TCRdb table, and some are missing; sequencing was by immunoSEQ multiplex PCR. Of about 1,900,000 clones in the sample, about 95% were seen once. CD45RO-negative CD8 cells positively selected for CCR7 made up the naive population, which excluded terminally differentiated effector memory CD45RA+ cells. Sequenced material: naive CD8+ T cells sorted from blood. The source of these receptors is a man between 18 and 29 years old in good health.

The chain recombines TRBV28 with TRBJ2-7; D tentatively fits TRBD1 or TRBD2 (6 bases each). Trimming stripped 7 bases from V and 6 bases from J, with 16 bases between. The germline CDR1 and CDR2 sequences are MDHEN and SYDVKM. There are 13 residues in the CDR3. The chain's CDR3 is CASTAGGGLEQYF. CDR3 coding DNA: TGTGCCAGCACCGCTGGAGGGGGACTCGAGCAGTACTTC. Full variable domain (outside the CDR3, taken from reference TRBV28 and TRBJ2-7): DVKVTQSSRYLVKRTGEKVFLECVQDMDHENMFWYRQDPGLGLRLIYFSYDVKMKEKGDIPEGYSVSREKKERFSLILESASTNQTSMYLCASTAGGGLEQYFGPGTRLTVT.

This chain connects TRBV19 to TRBJ1-2; TRBD1 might be the D (6 bases). Trimming stripped 3 bases from V and 8 bases from J, with 13 bases between. From germline, CDR1 is LNHDA and CDR2 SQIVND (reference sequence). The CDR3 totals 13 residues. CDR3 loop: CASSIAGEGGYTF. DNA for the CDR3: TGTGCCAGTAGTATCGCAGGGGAAGGAGGCTACACCTTC.

V usage is TRBV5-6 and J usage is TRBJ1-6; D remains ambiguous. The CDR3 consists of 16 residues. Trimming pared 0 bases from V and 7 bases from J, leaving 14 bases between. Per germline, CDR1 SGHDT and CDR2 YYEEEE. CDR3 loop: CASSLVRRKTNSPLHF. CDR3 nucleotide sequence: TGTGCCAGCAGCTTGGTCCGTAGGAAAACAAATTCACCCCTCCACTTT.

For this clone: Other DNA sequences in the same sample also yield this CDR3. The chain combines TRBV20-1 with TRBJ2-7; D is perhaps TRBD2 (5 bases). Germline CDR1 DFQATT, CDR2 SNEGSKA (reference sequence). The CDR3 runs 11 residues. The V and J ends lost 2 bases and 3 bases respectively, with 5 bases between them. The CDR3 protein is CSARRGYEQYF. CDR3 nucleotides: TGCAGTGCTAGACGGGGCTACGAGCAGTACTTC.

The CDR3 here is CASSISIEAFF. DNA for the CDR3: TGTGCCAGTAGTATTTCGATCGAAGCTTTCTTT. The rearrangement joins TRBV19 to TRBJ1-1; D gene unclear. Germline V gives CDR1 LNHDA, CDR2 SQIVND (reference sequence). The CDR3 contains 11 residues. V was pared by 3 bases and J by 8 bases, with 7 bases between.

This sequence joins TRBV7-2 and TRBJ2-7; D is ambiguous. Germline-derived CDR1 and CDR2 are SGHTA and FQGNSA. The CDR3 extends over 14 amino acids. The V end lost 1 base, the J end lost 2 bases, and 9 bases lay between the germline ends. The CDR3: CASSLGHSTYEQYF. The CDR3 DNA reads as TGTGCCAGCAGCTTAGGCCACTCAACCTACGAGCAGTACTTC.

The chain uses TRBV9 and TRBJ2-5; 10 bases are shared with TRBD2. Germline lookup yields CDR1 SGDLS and CDR2 YYNGEE. V shed 4 bases, J shed 4 bases, and the junction held 10 bases outside the gene matches. CDR3 size: 16 residues. The CDR3 here is CASSSRAGGPGETQYF. For the CDR3, the DNA is TGTGCCAGCAGCTCCCGAGCGGGGGGGCCTGGAGAGACCCAGTACTTC.

The chain is built from TRBV5-1 and TRBJ2-6; 9 bases align to TRBD1. The V segment lost 3 bases and the J segment 0 bases; nucleotides outside the gene matches: 10. Germline assignment: CDR1 SGHRS and CDR2 YFSETQ. CDR3 size: 19 residues. The CDR3 protein is CASSWIYGQGSSGANVLTF. The CDR3 nucleotides read TGCGCCAGCAGCTGGATTTATGGACAGGGGAGCTCTGGGGCCAACGTCCTGACTTTC.

The rearrangement joins TRBV6-5 to TRBJ2-7; a weak D match, TRBD1 (6 bases). Germline CDR1 is MNHEY and CDR2 is SVGAGI. The CDR3 contains 14 residues. V was pared by 4 bases and J by 3 bases, with 13 bases between. CDR3 sequence: CASSLFTQGYEQYF. The CDR3 region has the DNA TGTGCCAGCAGTTTATTTACACAGGGCTACGAGCAGTACTTC.

The chain joins TRBV7-2 to TRBJ2-1; 7 bases match TRBD2. The V gene's germline CDR1 is SGHTA and CDR2 FQGNSA. This CDR3 spans 15 amino acids. The J segment lost 6 bases and the V segment lost 9 bases, leaving 14 bases of the junction unmatched. This CDR3 is CASTPASWEGNEQFF. In DNA form, the CDR3 reads TGTGCCAGTACGCCCGCATCTTGGGAGGGCAATGAGCAGTTCTTC.

This CDR3 is CASTPTDRGWETQYF. CDR3 sequence (DNA): TGTGCCAGCACCCCGACAGACCGGGGGTGGGAGACCCAGTACTTC. The chain links TRBV7-2 to TRBJ2-5; D is possibly TRBD2 (6 bases). Germline CDR1 reads SGHTA; CDR2 reads FQGNSA. Deletions cut 7 bases from V and 5 bases from J, with 20 bases between. CDR3 length equals 15 residues.

This chain uses TRBV2 with TRBJ2-2, with D maybe TRBD1 (6 bases). This CDR3 is built from 15 residues. The V and J ends lost 1 base and 4 bases respectively, with 10 bases between them. The germline gives CDR1 SNHLY, CDR2 FYNNEI. Here the CDR3 DNA reads TGTGCCAGCAGTGAAGGGGGGCCACCCACCGGGGAGCTGTTTTTT. Its translation is CASSEGGPPTGELFF.

The CDR3 here is CASSSNRGNTEAFF. DNA of the CDR3: TGTGCCAGCAGCTCTAACAGGGGGAACACTGAAGCTTTCTTT. The chain uses TRBV7-6 and TRBJ1-1; 7 nucleotides match TRBD1. V lost 4 bases, J lost 1 base, and 3 bases stayed unmatched. CDR1 is SGHVS and CDR2 is FNYEAQ in the germline V gene. The CDR3 is 14 amino acids.

Of note for this clone: Other DNA sequences of this sample code for an identical CDR3. The V call is TRBV9, the J call TRBJ2-1; the D gene is possibly TRBD1 (6 bases). Germline-derived CDR1 and CDR2 are SGDLS and YYNGEE. Deletions cut 0 bases from V and 4 bases from J, with 8 bases between. The CDR3 covers 14 residues. The CDR3: CASSVGGGYNEQFF. In nucleotides, the CDR3 is TGTGCCAGCAGCGTAGGAGGGGGATACAATGAGCAGTTCTTC.

CDR3 sequence reads: CASSQDSGGTGSYEQYF. DNA of the CDR3: TGCGCCAGCAGCCAAGATTCGGGAGGGACAGGCTCCTACGAGCAGTACTTC. This chain links TRBV4-1 with TRBJ2-7; possibly TRBD1 or TRBD2 for D (8 bases each). The V end lost 0 bases, the J end lost 0 bases, and 15 bases lay between the germline ends. This CDR3 comprises 17 residues. Germline assignment: CDR1 MGHRA and CDR2 YSYEKL.

This clone was detected once. V gene TRBV7-6 combines with J gene TRBJ2-2; TRBD1 aligns across 11 bases. Germline CDR1 and CDR2: SGHVS and FNYEAQ. This CDR3 is 18 amino acids long. V dropped 1 base and J dropped 3; count of bases not matched to a gene: 7. The CDR3 DNA reads TGTGCCAGCAGCTTAGTGGTTTTGGACAGGGGGCACACCGGGGAGCTGTTTTTT. It translates to CASSLVVLDRGHTGELFF.

The chain links TRBV6-5 to TRBJ2-7; TRBD1 might be the D (6 bases). The V and J ends lost 0 bases and 4 bases respectively, with 13 bases between them. Germline CDR1 reads MNHEY; CDR2 reads SVGAGI. The CDR3 loop spans 15 amino acids. The CDR3 DNA reads TGTGCCAGCAGTTACTCGGCAGGGGATAGGTACGAGCAGTACTTC. This sequence encodes CASSYSAGDRYEQYF.

The chain joins TRBV7-9 to TRBJ2-7, with 9 nucleotides matching TRBD2. The junction had 15 bases not matched to a gene; V was cut back by 6 bases and J by 3 bases. Germline-derived CDR1 and CDR2 are SEHNR and FQNEAQ (reference sequence). The CDR3 extends over 17 amino acids. CDR3 amino acids: CASSFPTSAGGNYEQYF. CDR3 sequence (DNA): TGTGCCAGCAGTTTCCCTACCTCAGCGGGAGGTAACTACGAGCAGTACTTC. The whole variable domain, filled in from reference TRBV7-9 and TRBJ2-7, reads DTGVSQNPRHKITKRGQNVTFRCDPISEHNRLYWYRQTLGQGPEFLTYFQNEAQLEKSRLLSDRFSAERPKGSFSTLEIQRTEQGDSAMYLCASSFPTSAGGNYEQYFGPGTRLTVT.

V and J are TRBV29-1 and TRBJ2-7; 8 bases fit TRBD2. This CDR3 is 14 amino acids long. The germline V gene encodes CDR1 SQVTM and CDR2 ANQGSEA. Trimming at V came to 2 bases and at J to 2 bases, leaving 5 bases not matched to a gene. The chain's CDR3 is CSVEIPGGAYEQYF. The CDR3 bases are TGCAGCGTTGAAATACCGGGGGGGGCCTACGAGCAGTACTTC.

Turning to this clone: The same CDR3 arises from other DNA sequences in this sample as well. The gene calls are TRBV10-3 and TRBJ1-2; TRBD1 matches at 7 bases. V shed 0 bases, J shed 2 bases, and the junction held 0 bases outside the gene matches. The CDR3 is 14 residues long. CDR1 and CDR2 (germline): ENHRY, SYGVKD. CDR3 loop: CAISESTGNYGYTF. Written as DNA, the CDR3 is TGTGCCATCAGTGAGTCGACAGGGAACTATGGCTACACCTTC.

The chain carries TRBV9 and TRBJ1-4; perhaps TRBD1 as D (6 bases). V lost 3 bases and J 0 bases, leaving 6 bases between the germline ends. This CDR3 contains 14 residues. Germline-derived CDR1 and CDR2 are SGDLS and YYNGEE. The CDR3 DNA reads TGTGCCAGCAGCGACAGGGCAACTAATGAAAAACTGTTTTTT. This codes for CASSDRATNEKLFF. Based on the CDR3 plus reference TRBV9 and TRBJ1-4, the full variable domain is DSGVTQTPKHLITATGQRVTLRCSPRSGDLSVYWYQQSLDQGLQFLIQYYNGEERAKGNILERFSAQQFPDLHSELNLSSLELGDSALYFCASSDRATNEKLFFGSGTQLSVL.

This clone was detected only once. The V gene is TRBV2, the J gene TRBJ2-7; D might be TRBD1 or TRBD2, each matching 5 bases. CDR1 and CDR2 from the germline V gene are SNHLY and FYNNEI. V dropped 8 bases and J dropped 2 bases, with 16 bases sitting between them. The length of the CDR3 is 14 residues. The CDR3 loop reads CASRSEGSTYEQYF. DNA for the CDR3: TGTGCCAGCCGGAGCGAGGGGTCGACCTACGAGCAGTACTTC.

The V call is TRBV9, the J call TRBJ2-1; 11 bases map to TRBD2. This CDR3 spans 16 amino acids. Germline CDR1 is SGDLS and CDR2 is YYNGEE. V lost 0 bases to trimming and J lost 4 bases; unmatched junction nucleotides: 3. The CDR3 DNA reads as TGTGCCAGCAGCGTAGATCTAGCGGGGGGATACAATGAGCAGTTCTTC. Amino acid sequence: CASSVDLAGGYNEQFF.